Listed here are 24 T cell receptor beta chains from one sample, sequenced in a study of blood T cell repertoires in COVID-19. Method: immunoSEQ multiplex PCR; TCRdb's copy keeps in-frame clones and lacks some. The sample yields 210,000 or so clones, more than 70% seen once. Sequences were obtained from peripheral blood. These receptors all come from a woman aged 80 or over with active or convalescent COVID-19.

The chain employs TRBV5-1 and TRBJ1-1; D call uncertain. The germline V gene encodes CDR1 SGHRS and CDR2 YFSETQ. The CDR3 extends over 14 amino acids. Trimming took 0 bases from V and 3 from J, leaving 9 bases between them. Here the CDR3 reads CASSLVGEDTEAFF. The CDR3 nucleotides read TGCGCCAGCAGCTTGGTTGGAGAAGACACTGAAGCTTTCTTT.

As for this clone: A read error may account for a junction end that differs from germline. The genes are TRBV18 and TRBJ2-3, with 11 bases that match TRBD2. The CDR3 is 18 residues long. Germline V gene lookup returns CDR1 KGHSH and CDR2 LQKENI. CDR3 region: CASSPPGVAGGPTDTQYF. In nucleotides, the CDR3 is TGTGCCAGCTCCCCACCGGGGGTAGCGGGGGGGCCAACAGATACGCAGTATTTT. The complete variable domain, with remaining parts taken from reference TRBV18 and TRBJ2-3, reads NAGVMQNPRHLVRRRGQEARLRCSPMKGHSHVYWYRQLPEEGLKFMVYLQKENIIDESGMPKERFSAEFPKEGPSILRIQQVVRGDSAAYFCASSPPGVAGGPTDTQYFGPGTRLTVL.

The rearrangement joins TRBV7-2 to TRBJ2-2, with a tentative D call TRBD2 (7 bases). The CDR3 runs to 13 residues. V was trimmed by 9 bases and J by 6 bases, leaving 14 bases between them. Germline CDR1 SGHTA, CDR2 FQGNSA. The CDR3 loop is CARLGGGPGELFF. CDR3 DNA: TGTGCCAGGCTGGGGGGGGGCCCCGGGGAGCTGTTTTTT.

This chain joins TRBV28 and TRBJ1-6; D perhaps matches TRBD1 (5 bases). Germline V gene sequence: CDR1 MDHEN, CDR2 SYDVKM. With 7 bases removed from V and 11 bases from J, the gap between germline ends came to 18 bases. CDR3 length equals 14 residues. The CDR3 loop is CASIPGRGSPPLHF. DNA of the CDR3: TGTGCCAGCATCCCTGGACGGGGGTCTCCACCCCTCCACTTT.

CDR3 loop: CASSSKTVSDSPLHF. CDR3 DNA: TGTGCCAGCAGCTCAAAGACAGTTTCCGATTCACCCCTCCACTTT. The rearrangement joins TRBV7-2 to TRBJ1-6; D perhaps matches TRBD1 (5 bases). V lost 4 bases to trimming and J lost 8 bases, with 15 bases between them. There are 15 residues in the CDR3. The V gene's germline CDR1 is SGHTA and CDR2 FQGNSA.

This sequence joins TRBV5-4 and TRBJ2-1; 8 nucleotides align to TRBD2. The CDR3 has 13 residues. Per the germline V gene, CDR1 is SGHNT and CDR2 is YYREEE (reference sequence). With 7 bases clipped from V and 10 bases from J, the junction kept 10 bases outside the gene matches. The CDR3 reads CASGSAGGKEQFF. The CDR3 DNA is TGTGCCAGCGGCTCCGCGGGGGGCAAAGAGCAGTTCTTC.

The DNA for the CDR3 is TGTGCCAGCAGCCAGGGAGGAACCGGGGAGCTGTTTTTT. This sequence encodes CASSQGGTGELFF. This chain uses TRBV11-3 with TRBJ2-2; the D gene is possibly TRBD2 (6 bases). The germline V gene has CDR1 SGHNT and CDR2 YENEEA. Deletions cut 5 bases from V and 5 bases from J, with 9 bases between. This CDR3 region has 13 residues.

CDR3 in amino acids: CSVATGGQLPEDYGYTF. CDR3 DNA: TGCAGCGTGGCCACAGGGGGACAGCTGCCCGAGGACTATGGCTACACCTTC. The genes are TRBV29-1 and TRBJ1-2, with 8 bases aligning to TRBD1. The junction had 18 bases not matched to a gene; V was cut back by 6 bases and J by 3 bases. Germline values: CDR1 SQVTM, CDR2 ANQGSEA. CDR3 length: 17 amino acids.

The V call is TRBV2, the J call TRBJ2-3, with 8 nucleotides matching TRBD2. Germline CDR1 SNHLY, CDR2 FYNNEI. The CDR3 extends over 14 amino acids. J gave up 2 bases and V 6 bases, and 4 bases lay outside the gene matches. This CDR3 reads CASSTSGSTDTQYF. DNA for the CDR3: TGTGCCAGCAGCACTAGCGGATCCACAGATACGCAGTATTTT.

In this sample, this clone turned up a few times. Relative to the germline gene, one junction end is altered; a read error may explain this. The V gene is TRBV7-7, the J gene TRBJ2-7; a possible D gene is TRBD2 (5 bases). Germline CDR1 SSHAT, CDR2 FNYEAQ (reference sequence). This CDR3 spans 13 amino acids. CDR3 nucleotide sequence: TGTGCTAGCAGCTTATACTCGGGGTACGAGCAGTACTTC. Encoded protein: CASSLYSGYEQYF.

The CDR3 spells CASSFWQAGSYEQYF. DNA for the CDR3: TGTGCCAGCAGTTTTTGGCAGGCTGGGTCCTACGAGCAGTACTTC. V is TRBV28 and J is TRBJ2-7; D gene uncertain. From germline, CDR1 is MDHEN and CDR2 SYDVKM. CDR3 length: 15 amino acids. The V gene lost 3 bases and the J gene lost 1 base, with 13 bases spanning the gap.

This clone was counted a single time. This chain links TRBV15 with TRBJ1-3; 7 bases are shared with TRBD1. J was trimmed by 4 bases and V by 6 bases; bases with no gene match: 9. The CDR3 consists of 15 residues. From germline, CDR1 is LNHNV and CDR2 YYDKDF (reference sequence). The chain's CDR3 is CATRDRDRAGNTIYF. CDR3 sequence (DNA): TGTGCCACCAGAGACCGCGACAGGGCCGGAAACACCATATATTTT. Complete variable domain (other parts from reference TRBV15 and TRBJ1-3): DAMVIQNPRYQVTQFGKPVTLSCSQTLNHNVMYWYQQKSSQAPKLLFHYYDKDFNNEADTPDNFQSRRPNTSFCFLDIRSPGLGDTAMYLCATRDRDRAGNTIYFGEGSWLTVV.

This rearrangement joins TRBV28 to TRBJ1-3; 12 nucleotides line up with TRBD1. CDR1 and CDR2 from the germline V gene are MDHEN and SYDVKM. The CDR3 is 17 amino acids. J lost 3 bases, V lost 8 bases, and 11 bases had no gene match. The CDR3 DNA sequence: TGTGCCAGCGTTGCCCCCGGGACAGGGGGCGGTGGAAACACCATATATTTT. Amino acid sequence: CASVAPGTGGGGNTIYF.

This sequence joins TRBV5-4 and TRBJ1-1; TRBD1 aligns across 11 bases. The CDR3 length is 14 residues. The J segment lost 8 bases and the V segment lost 0 bases, leaving 3 bases of the junction unmatched. From germline, CDR1 is SGHNT and CDR2 YYREEE (reference sequence). The CDR3 coding sequence is TGTGCCAGCAGCTTGGTTGGGACAGGGGGAGAAGCTTTCTTT. Amino acid sequence: CASSLVGTGGEAFF. Complete variable domain (other parts from reference TRBV5-4 and TRBJ1-1): ETGVTQSPTHLIKTRGQQVTLRCSSQSGHNTVSWYQQALGQGPQFIFQYYREEENGRGNFPPRFSGLQFPNYSSELNVNALELDDSALYLCASSLVGTGGEAFFGQGTRLTVV.

The chain has TRBV6-5 and TRBJ2-3; 8 positions agree with TRBD2. The CDR3 extends over 14 amino acids. Germline CDR1 and CDR2: MNHEY and SVGAGI. The trim removed 2 bases at V and 8 bases at J, leaving 6 bases unmatched. CDR3 bases: TGTGCCAGCAGTTACGGACTAGCCTCGGGTACGCAGTATTTT. Translating gives CASSYGLASGTQYF.

This clone was observed many times. This chain connects TRBV19 to TRBJ1-1, with D possibly TRBD1 on 6 matching bases. The ends were cut back, 8 bases at V and 10 bases at J, with 11 bases in the middle. The germline CDR1 and CDR2 sequences are LNHDA and SQIVND (reference sequence). The CDR3 is made up of 10 amino acids. The CDR3 loop is CASGNRAAFF. In DNA form, the CDR3 reads TGTGCCAGTGGGAACAGGGCAGCTTTCTTT.

The chain recombines TRBV5-1 with TRBJ2-5, with 8 bases identical to TRBD1. Germline V gene data show CDR1 as SGHRS and CDR2 as YFSETQ. The CDR3 loop spans 16 amino acids. The J segment lost 4 bases and the V segment lost 1 base, leaving 9 bases of the junction unmatched. The CDR3 nucleotides read TGCGCCAGCAGCTTGAACGGACAGGGCGTCCGAGAGACCCAGTACTTC. It translates to CASSLNGQGVRETQYF.

The rearrangement uses TRBV24-1 and TRBJ1-1, with D perhaps matching TRBD1 (5 bases). The germline CDR1 and CDR2 sequences are KGHDR and SFDVKD. Trimming stripped 4 bases from V and 3 bases from J, with 8 bases between. The CDR3 is made up of 13 amino acids. As DNA, the CDR3 is TGTGCCACCAGTGAAAGGGGTCACACTGAAGCTTTCTTT. Amino acids: CATSERGHTEAFF.

The chain recombines TRBV4-2 with TRBJ1-2; the D gene is possibly TRBD1 (6 bases). The V end lost 0 bases, the J end lost 5 bases, and 10 bases lay between the germline ends. The CDR3 totals 14 residues. The germline gives CDR1 LGHNA, CDR2 YNFKEQ. CDR3 in DNA: TGTGCCAGCAGCCAAGAGAGGGGGGGATATGGCTACACCTTC. Its translation is CASSQERGGYGYTF.

This clone was recorded only once. The junction departs from the called germline gene at one end, perhaps through a read error. This chain joins TRBV5-1 and TRBJ1-2, with 8 bases identical to TRBD1. CDR3 length: 13 residues. From germline, CDR1 is SGHRS and CDR2 YFSETQ. In DNA, the CDR3 is TGCGCCAGCAGCCACCCACAGGGGGTTGTATCGGAGTTC. Protein sequence: CASSHPQGVVSEF.

The rearrangement uses TRBV15 and TRBJ2-2; D uncertain. The V gene lost 3 bases and the J gene lost 2 bases, with 13 bases spanning the gap. This CDR3 is 16 amino acids long. Germline V gene sequence: CDR1 LNHNV, CDR2 YYDKDF (reference sequence). This CDR3 is CATSSLNTHNTGELFF. Here the CDR3 DNA reads TGTGCCACCAGCAGTCTGAATACACATAACACCGGGGAGCTGTTTTTT.

The CDR3: CASSFVGGRGGYTF. CDR3 coding DNA: TGTGCCAGCAGTTTCGTGGGGGGGCGCGGTGGCTACACCTTC. This chain uses TRBV28 with TRBJ1-2, with D perhaps TRBD1 (6 bases). The ends were cut back, 3 bases at V and 7 bases at J, with 15 bases in the middle. The CDR3 extends over 14 amino acids. Germline V gene lookup returns CDR1 MDHEN and CDR2 SYDVKM.

The chain recombines TRBV10-3 with TRBJ2-7, with 9 bases identical to TRBD2. This CDR3 has 13 residues. Germline V CDR1 and CDR2: ENHRY, SYGVKD. J was trimmed by 5 bases and V by 6 bases; bases with no gene match: 5. This chain's CDR3 is CAISRLAEDEQYF. The CDR3 bases are TGTGCCATCAGCCGACTAGCGGAGGACGAGCAGTACTTC.

V and J are TRBV3-1 (or the pseudogene TRBV3-2) and TRBJ1-3; D possibly corresponds to TRBD1 (5 bases). Germline assignment: CDR1 LGHDT and CDR2 YNNKEL (reference sequence). The CDR3 covers 14 residues. Trimming took 3 bases from V and 2 from J, leaving 8 bases between them. CDR3 sequence reads: CASSQGLAGNTIYF. CDR3 nucleotides: TGTGCCAGCAGCCAGGGGCTCGCTGGAAACACCATATATTTT.